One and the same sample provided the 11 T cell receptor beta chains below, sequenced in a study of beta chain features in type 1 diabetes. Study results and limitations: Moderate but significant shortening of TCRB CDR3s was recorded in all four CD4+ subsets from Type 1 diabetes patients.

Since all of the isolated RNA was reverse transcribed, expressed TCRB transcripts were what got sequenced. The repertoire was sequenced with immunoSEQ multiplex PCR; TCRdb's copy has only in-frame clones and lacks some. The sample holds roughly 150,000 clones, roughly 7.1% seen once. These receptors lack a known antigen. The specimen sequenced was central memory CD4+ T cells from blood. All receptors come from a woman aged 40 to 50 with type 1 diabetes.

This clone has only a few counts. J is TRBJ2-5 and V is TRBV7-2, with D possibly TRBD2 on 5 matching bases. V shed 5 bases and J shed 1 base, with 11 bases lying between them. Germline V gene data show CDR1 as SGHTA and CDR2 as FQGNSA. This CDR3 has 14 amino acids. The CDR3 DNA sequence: TGTGCCAGCAGCCCCGGCCGGGGCCAAGAGACCCAGTACTTC. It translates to CASSPGRGQETQYF.

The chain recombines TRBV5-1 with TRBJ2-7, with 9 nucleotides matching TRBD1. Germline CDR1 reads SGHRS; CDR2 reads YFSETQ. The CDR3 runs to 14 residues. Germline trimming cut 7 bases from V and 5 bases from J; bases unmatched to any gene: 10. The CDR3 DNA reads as TGCGCCAGCCGCACCGGGACAGGGTCCGACGAGCAGTACTTC. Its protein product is CASRTGTGSDEQYF.

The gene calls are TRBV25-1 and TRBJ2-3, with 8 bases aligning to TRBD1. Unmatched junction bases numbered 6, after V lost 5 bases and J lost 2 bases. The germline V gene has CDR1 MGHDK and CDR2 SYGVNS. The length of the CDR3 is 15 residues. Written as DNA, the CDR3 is TGTGCCAGCAGTATGGGACAGGACCACACAGATACGCAGTATTTT. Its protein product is CASSMGQDHTDTQYF. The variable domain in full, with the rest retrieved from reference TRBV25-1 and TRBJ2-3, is EADIYQTPRYLVIGTGKKITLECSQTMGHDKMYWYQQDPGMELHLIHYSYGVNSTEKGDLSSESTVSRIRTEHFPLTLESARPSHTSQYLCASSMGQDHTDTQYFGPGTRLTVL.

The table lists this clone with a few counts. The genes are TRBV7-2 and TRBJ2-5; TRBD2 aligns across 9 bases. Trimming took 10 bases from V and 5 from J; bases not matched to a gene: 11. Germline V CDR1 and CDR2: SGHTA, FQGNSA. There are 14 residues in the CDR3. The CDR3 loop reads CAIRRAGGLETQYF. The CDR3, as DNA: TGTGCCATCCGACGAGCGGGAGGACTGGAGACCCAGTACTTC.

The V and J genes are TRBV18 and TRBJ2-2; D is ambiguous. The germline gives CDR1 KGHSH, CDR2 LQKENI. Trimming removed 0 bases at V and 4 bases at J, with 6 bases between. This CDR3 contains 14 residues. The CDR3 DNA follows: TGTGCCAGCTCACCACCGAGTACCACCGGGGAGCTGTTTTTT. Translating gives CASSPPSTTGELFF.

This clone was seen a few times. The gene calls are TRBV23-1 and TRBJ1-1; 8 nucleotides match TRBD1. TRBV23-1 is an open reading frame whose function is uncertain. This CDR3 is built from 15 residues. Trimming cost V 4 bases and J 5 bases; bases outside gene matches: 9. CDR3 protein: CASSRAQGEYTEAFF. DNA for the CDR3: TGCGCCAGCAGTCGCGCACAGGGGGAGTATACTGAAGCTTTCTTT.

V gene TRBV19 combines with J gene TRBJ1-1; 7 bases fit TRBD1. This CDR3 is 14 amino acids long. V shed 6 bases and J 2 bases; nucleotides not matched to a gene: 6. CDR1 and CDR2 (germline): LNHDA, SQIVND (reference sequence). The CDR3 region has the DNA TGTGCCAGTAGGTCTAGGGACAGAAACACTGAAGCTTTCTTT. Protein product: CASRSRDRNTEAFF.

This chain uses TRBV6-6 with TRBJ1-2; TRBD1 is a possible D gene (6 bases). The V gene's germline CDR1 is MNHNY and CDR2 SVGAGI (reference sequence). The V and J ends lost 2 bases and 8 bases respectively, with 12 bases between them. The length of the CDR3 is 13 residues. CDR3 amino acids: CASSYEGVEGYTF. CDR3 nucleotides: TGTGCCAGCAGTTACGAGGGGGTCGAAGGCTACACCTTC.

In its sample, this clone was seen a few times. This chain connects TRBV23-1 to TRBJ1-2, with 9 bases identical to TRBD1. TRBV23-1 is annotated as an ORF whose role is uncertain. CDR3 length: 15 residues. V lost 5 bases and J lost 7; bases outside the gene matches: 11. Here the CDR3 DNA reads TGCGCCAGCAGTGGCTCCGGGACAGGGTGGGGTGGCTACACCTTC. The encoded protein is CASSGSGTGWGGYTF.

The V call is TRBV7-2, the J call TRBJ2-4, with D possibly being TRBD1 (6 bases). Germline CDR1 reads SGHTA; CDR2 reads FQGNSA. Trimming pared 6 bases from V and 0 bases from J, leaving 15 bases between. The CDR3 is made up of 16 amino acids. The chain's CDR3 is CASSPQGTRAKNIQYF. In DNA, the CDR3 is TGTGCCAGCAGTCCACAGGGAACCAGAGCCAAAAACATTCAGTACTTC.

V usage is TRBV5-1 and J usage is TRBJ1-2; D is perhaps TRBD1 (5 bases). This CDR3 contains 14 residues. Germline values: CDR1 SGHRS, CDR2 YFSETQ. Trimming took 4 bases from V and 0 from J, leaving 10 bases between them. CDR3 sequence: CASSLTASNYGYTF. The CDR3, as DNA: TGCGCCAGCAGCCTGACAGCCTCTAACTATGGCTACACCTTC.